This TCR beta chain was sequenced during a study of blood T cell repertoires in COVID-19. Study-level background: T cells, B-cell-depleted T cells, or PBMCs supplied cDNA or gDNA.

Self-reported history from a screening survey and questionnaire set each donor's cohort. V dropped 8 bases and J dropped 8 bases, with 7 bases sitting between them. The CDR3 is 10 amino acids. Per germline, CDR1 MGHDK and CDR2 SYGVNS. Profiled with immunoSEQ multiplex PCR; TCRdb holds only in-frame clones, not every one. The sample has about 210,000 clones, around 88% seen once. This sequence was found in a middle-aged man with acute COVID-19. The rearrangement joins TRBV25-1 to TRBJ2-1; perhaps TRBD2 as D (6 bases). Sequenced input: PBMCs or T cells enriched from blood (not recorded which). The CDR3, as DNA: TGTGCCAGCGAGCGGGATGAGCAGTTCTTC. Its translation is CASERDEQFF.